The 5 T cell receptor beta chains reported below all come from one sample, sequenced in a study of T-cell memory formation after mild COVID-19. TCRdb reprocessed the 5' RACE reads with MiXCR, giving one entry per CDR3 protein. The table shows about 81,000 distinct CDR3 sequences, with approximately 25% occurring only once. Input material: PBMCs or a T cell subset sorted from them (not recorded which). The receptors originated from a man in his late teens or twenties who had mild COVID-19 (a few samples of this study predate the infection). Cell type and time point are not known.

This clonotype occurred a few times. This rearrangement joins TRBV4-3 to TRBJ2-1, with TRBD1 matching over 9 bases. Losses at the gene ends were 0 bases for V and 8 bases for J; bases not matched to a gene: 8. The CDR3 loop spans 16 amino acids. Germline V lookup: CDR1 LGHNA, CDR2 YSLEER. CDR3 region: CASSQDGTGSSDEQFF. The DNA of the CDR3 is TGCGCCAGCAGCCAAGATGGGACAGGGAGTTCGGATGAGCAGTTCTTC.

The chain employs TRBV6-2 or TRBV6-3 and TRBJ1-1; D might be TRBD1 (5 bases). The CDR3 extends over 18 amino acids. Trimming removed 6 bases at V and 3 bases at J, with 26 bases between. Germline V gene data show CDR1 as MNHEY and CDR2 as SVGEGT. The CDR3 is CASSPGPRAHLGDTEAFF. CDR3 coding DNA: TGTGCCAGCAGCCCAGGGCCCAGGGCCCATTTGGGGGACACTGAAGCTTTCTTT.

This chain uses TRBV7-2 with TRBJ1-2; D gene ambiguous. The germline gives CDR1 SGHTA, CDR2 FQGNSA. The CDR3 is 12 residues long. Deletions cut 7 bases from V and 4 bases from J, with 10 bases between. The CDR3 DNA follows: TGTGCCAGCACCCTAGGCGGCTATGGCTACACCTTC. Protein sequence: CASTLGGYGYTF.

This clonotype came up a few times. The DNA of the CDR3 is TGCAGTGCTAGAGTTGCGGGGTCAGATACGCAGTATTTT. This encodes CSARVAGSDTQYF. The rearrangement joins TRBV20-1 to TRBJ2-3, with D possibly being TRBD2 (6 bases). Germline V gives CDR1 DFQATT, CDR2 SNEGSKA (reference sequence). Trimming stripped 1 base from V and 4 bases from J, with 9 bases between. The CDR3 covers 13 residues.

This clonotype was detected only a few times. The CDR3 here is CASRHGTGSNQPQHF. The CDR3 nucleotides are TGCGCCAGCAGACATGGGACAGGGAGCAATCAGCCCCAGCATTTT. The gene calls are TRBV5-1 and TRBJ1-5, with 9 bases fitting TRBD1. The CDR3 consists of 15 residues. From germline, CDR1 is SGHRS and CDR2 YFSETQ. V trimming: 5 bases; J trimming: 1 base; junction bases outside the gene matches: 4.